The T cell receptor beta chain under discussion was sequenced for a study of T cells in Graves' hyperthyroidism and ophthalmopathy. General study points: Blood samples included most of the expanded thyroid clonotypes exceeding 0.001.

TCR beta CDR3 regions were amplified from RNA transcripts. HTBI primers drove first-round RT-PCR of the TCR CDR3. In TCRdb, the multiplex PCR reads were re-called with MiXCR into one record per CDR3 protein. The data show about 640,000 distinct CDR3 sequences, about 45% seen once. Pregnant or lactating patients were excluded, as were those with uncontrolled infection or other autoimmune disease. Clinical symptoms, serum thyroxine and TRAb, thyroid ultrasound and orbital computed tomography together formed the diagnostic basis. There are 13 residues in the CDR3. The V and J ends lost 8 bases and 3 bases, in that order; junction bases with no gene match: 7. The V gene's germline CDR1 is SNHLY and CDR2 FYNNEI. Comments on this clonotype: Its matching antigen is unknown.

Source material: peripheral blood or thyroid tissue (not recorded which). The clonotype originates from an adult man with Graves' disease, either hyperthyroidism or ophthalmopathy (not recorded which). This chain links TRBV2 with TRBJ2-7, with 7 nucleotides matching TRBD1. The CDR3 loop reads CASVRQGGYEQYF. In DNA form, the CDR3 reads TGTGCCAGCGTTAGACAGGGTGGCTACGAGCAGTACTTC.